This entry describes one T cell receptor (beta chain). Its target is unknown. The data were obtained in a study of cytomegalovirus exposure and HLA in healthy donors. Findings of the study overall: Productive status was seen about 90% or about 30% of the time for most TCR beta V segments in an earlier analysis. TCR beta sequences numbering about 17,000 were associated with HLA alleles at 0.05 false discovery rate in a later analysis.

Researchers ran the PCR with 60 Vbeta and 13 Jbeta primers. Data came from immunoSEQ multiplex PCR; TCRdb stores just in-frame clones and leaves some out. Counted here are some 120,000 clones, approximately 80% occurring once; the ten biggest clones make up less than 3%. The TCR originated in a female donor in good health and CMV-seronegative. The sequenced sample consisted of PBMCs.

The CDR3 reads CASSESIPGADHYNSPLHF. DNA of the CDR3: TGCGCCAGCAGTGAGTCGATTCCAGGGGCTGACCATTACAATTCACCCCTCCACTTT. The chain couples TRBV10-2 to TRBJ1-6; D may be TRBD1 (6 bases). The V gene's germline CDR1 is WSHSY and CDR2 SAAADI. Trimming took off 0 bases at V and 7 bases at J, with 22 bases between the two ends. The CDR3 extends over 19 amino acids.